Listed below are T cell receptor beta chains from one sample, sequenced in a study of cytomegalovirus exposure and HLA in healthy donors. Method: immunoSEQ multiplex PCR; TCRdb's copy keeps in-frame clones and lacks some. This sample has 75,000 to 100,000 clones, with roughly 74% found just once. Sequencing used PBMCs. The source of these receptors is a woman in her seventies in good health and CMV-seropositive. Both conserved end residues are part of each CDR3. D genes are given only for firm matches. Size is stated for part of the rows, as once, few or many counts, or as a class when the clone is expanded.

TRBV6-5	TRBD1	TRBJ1-3	few	CASSRTGDVNTIYF	TGTGCCAGCAGCCGGACAGGAGATGTAAACACCATATATTTT
TRBV27	TRBD1	TRBJ1-1	-	CASKLQGGANTEAFF	TGTGCCAGCAAGCTACAGGGGGGGGCGAACACTGAAGCTTTCTTT
TRBV10-2	TRBD2	TRBJ2-1	-	CASSEQTSGRDEQFF	TGCGCCAGCAGTGAGCAGACTAGCGGGCGCGATGAGCAGTTCTTC
TRBV4-1	-	TRBJ1-5	few	CASSPTVGVGQPQHF	TGCGCCAGCAGCCCCACTGTCGGGGTGGGTCAGCCCCAGCATTTT
TRBV18	TRBD1	TRBJ1-5	-	CASSPRQGDRTNSNQPQHF	TGTGCCAGCTCACCGAGACAGGGAGATAGGACAAATAGCAATCAGCCCCAGCATTTT
TRBV11-2	TRBD1	TRBJ2-7	-	CASSRTGGAQYF	TGTGCCAGCAGCCGGACAGGGGGCGCGCAGTACTTC
TRBV18	-	TRBJ1-3	few	CASSRDRVSGNTIYF	TGTGCCAGCTCACGTGACCGGGTCTCTGGAAACACCATATATTTT
TRBV9	TRBD1	TRBJ2-7	once	CASSHEDRGRNEQYF	TGTGCCAGCAGCCATGAAGACAGGGGGCGAAACGAGCAGTACTTC
TRBV6-5	-	TRBJ1-1	-	CASMVGGQRDTEAFF	TGTGCCAGCATGGTGGGGGGGCAAAGGGACACTGAAGCTTTCTTT
TRBV18	-	TRBJ1-4	-	CASSPKATGPITTNEKLFF	TGTGCCAGCTCACCGAAGGCAACAGGGCCCATAACAACTAATGAAAAACTGTTTTTT
TRBV2	-	TRBJ2-1	-	CASSFSNEQFF	TGTGCCAGCAGTTTCAGCAATGAGCAGTTCTTC
TRBV16	TRBD1	TRBJ2-7	-	CASSQWSTGADLLYEQYF	TGTGCCAGCAGCCAATGGTCGACAGGGGCCGATCTCCTCTACGAGCAGTACTTC
TRBV6-1	TRBD2	TRBJ2-5	-	CASNSGLLYQETQYF	TGTGCCAGCAATTCGGGACTACTGTACCAAGAGACCCAGTACTTC
TRBV11-3	-	TRBJ2-3	-	CASSLDPGTDTQYF	TGTGCCAGCAGCTTAGACCCCGGGACAGATACGCAGTATTTT
TRBV9	TRBD2	TRBJ2-3	-	CASSPRAGGILTGTDTQYF	TGTGCCAGCAGCCCAAGAGCGGGGGGCATACTTACGGGCACAGATACGCAGTATTTT
TRBV6-1	TRBD1	TRBJ2-7	-	CASSVRDRGDYEQYF	TGTGCCAGCAGTGTCCGGGACAGGGGCGACTACGAGCAGTACTTC
TRBV19	-	TRBJ1-5	-	CASTRSTGNSNQPQHF	TGTGCCAGTACCAGGTCAACAGGCAATAGCAATCAGCCCCAGCATTTT
TRBV10-3	-	TRBJ2-7	-	CAISGGSPTYEQYF	TGTGCCATCAGTGGAGGCAGCCCCACCTACGAGCAGTACTTC
TRBV7-8	TRBD1	TRBJ1-6	-	CASSHRGWVVSLHF	TGTGCCAGCAGCCACAGGGGATGGGTGGTGTCCCTCCACTTT
TRBV19	-	TRBJ1-2	-	CASRTSGYYGYTF	TGTGCCAGTAGGACGTCAGGGTATTATGGCTACACCTTC
TRBV5-1	TRBD2	TRBJ2-7	-	CASSFQSGREQYF	TGCGCCAGCAGCTTTCAGTCCGGGAGGGAGCAGTACTTC
TRBV5-1	-	TRBJ1-3	once	CASSPGDWAGNTIYF	TGCGCCAGCAGCCCGGGGGACTGGGCCGGAAACACCATATATTTT
TRBV15	TRBD1	TRBJ2-7	-	CATSRVGTAPGQYF	TGTGCCACCAGCAGAGTCGGGACAGCTCCTGGTCAGTACTTC
TRBV11-2	TRBD1	TRBJ1-4	-	CASSEGQSSPRRLLFF	TGTGCCAGCAGCGAGGGACAGAGCAGCCCTCGTAGGTTACTGTTTTTT
TRBV28	-	TRBJ2-2	-	CVTASSVRELFF	TGTGTTACCGCTAGCTCTGTCCGGGAGCTGTTTTTT
TRBV19	-	TRBJ2-7	-	CASSIAPRGEQYF	TGTGCCAGTAGCATTGCCCCCCGGGGAGAGCAGTACTTC
TRBV2	-	TRBJ2-1	-	CASIHQVPYNEQFF	TGTGCCAGCATTCATCAGGTACCCTACAATGAGCAGTTCTTC
TRBV7-2	-	TRBJ2-5	-	CASSLALGEQYF	TGTGCCAGCAGCTTAGCCCTTGGTGAGCAGTACTTC
TRBV7-9	TRBD1	TRBJ2-7	-	CASTPGGTIREQYF	TGTGCCAGCACCCCAGGGGGCACCATCAGGGAGCAGTACTTC
TRBV11-2	TRBD2	TRBJ2-5	-	CASSLDWGKIAGVGETQYF	TGTGCCAGCAGCTTAGATTGGGGGAAAATAGCGGGGGTGGGGGAGACCCAGTACTTC
TRBV19	-	TRBJ1-5	-	CASSPLDSRPQHF	TGTGCCAGTAGTCCCCTGGACAGCAGGCCCCAGCATTTT
TRBV10-3	TRBD1	TRBJ1-1	-	CAIHGTGNTEAFF	TGTGCCATCCATGGGACAGGGAACACTGAAGCTTTCTTT
TRBV18	-	TRBJ2-7	once	CASSPMRQGSEQYF	TGTGCCAGCTCACCAATGCGGCAGGGATCCGAGCAGTACTTC
TRBV2	TRBD1	TRBJ2-7	-	CASSDRGLDEQYF	TGTGCCAGCAGTGACAGGGGGCTCGACGAGCAGTACTTC
TRBV5-1	TRBD2	TRBJ2-7	-	CASSFREASYEQYF	TGCGCCAGCAGCTTCCGGGAGGCCTCCTACGAGCAGTACTTC
TRBV18	-	TRBJ1-5	-	CAGSPSRDQPQHF	TGTGCCGGCTCACCAAGCAGGGATCAGCCCCAGCATTTT
TRBV9	-	TRBJ1-4	-	CASSVDPGNEKLFF	TGTGCCAGCAGCGTAGATCCGGGGAACGAAAAACTGTTTTTT
TRBV19	TRBD1	TRBJ1-5	-	CATTSETGANQPQHF	TGTGCCACGACCTCCGAGACAGGGGCCAATCAGCCCCAGCATTTT
TRBV20-1	-	TRBJ2-5	-	CSAGRMETQYF	TGCAGTGCTGGGCGTATGGAGACCCAGTACTTC
TRBV2	TRBD1	TRBJ2-1	-	CATKTGTGGSYNEQFF	TGTGCCACCAAGACCGGGACAGGGGGCTCCTACAATGAGCAGTTCTTC
TRBV15	-	TRBJ2-3	-	CATSRESSTDTQYF	TGTGCCACCAGCAGAGAGAGTAGCACAGATACGCAGTATTTT
TRBV5-1	-	TRBJ2-7	-	CASSLGDRAKAGGPPYEQYF	TGCGCCAGCAGCTTGGGGGACAGGGCGAAAGCGGGAGGGCCCCCCTACGAGCAGTACTTC
TRBV29-1	-	TRBJ1-3	-	CSVTTGYGNTIYF	TGCAGCGTTACAACAGGGTACGGAAACACCATATATTTT
TRBV23-1	TRBD1	TRBJ2-3	-	CASSQTDRKSTDTQYF	TGCGCCAGCAGTCAGACGGACAGGAAAAGCACAGATACGCAGTATTTT
TRBV11-2	-	TRBJ1-3	-	CASSYGQGLSGNTIYF	TGTGCCAGCAGCTATGGGCAGGGTCTCTCTGGAAACACCATATATTTT
TRBV18	-	TRBJ2-3	-	CASSEPTGTPDTQYF	TGTGCCAGCTCAGAACCCACAGGGACCCCAGATACGCAGTATTTT
TRBV4-3	-	TRBJ1-2	-	CASSQTQNYGYTF	TGCGCCAGCAGCCAGACTCAGAACTATGGCTACACCTTC
TRBV7-9	TRBD1	TRBJ1-6	-	CASSPYRGDNSPLHF	TGTGCCAGCAGCCCCTACAGGGGTGATAATTCACCCCTCCACTTT
TRBV5-1	-	TRBJ1-1	-	CASSGLGTTSEAFF	TGCGCCAGCAGCGGGTTAGGGACTACGTCTGAAGCTTTCTTT
TRBV28	-	TRBJ2-4	-	CASSLGGNGVKNIQYF	TGTGCCAGCAGTTTAGGGGGGAATGGTGTCAAAAACATTCAGTACTTC
TRBV6-1	-	TRBJ1-1	-	CASKREFEAFF	TGTGCCAGCAAGCGGGAATTTGAAGCTTTCTTT
TRBV2	TRBD2	TRBJ2-7	-	CASSSLAGAYEQYF	TGTGCCAGCAGCTCGCTAGCGGGAGCTTACGAGCAGTACTTC
TRBV7-6	-	TRBJ2-5	-	CASSLESHQRLQETQYF	TGTGCCAGCAGCTTAGAAAGCCACCAAAGACTCCAAGAGACCCAGTACTTC
TRBV9	TRBD2	TRBJ2-3	-	CASNRLAGTTDTQYF	TGTGCCAGCAACAGACTAGCGGGAACCACAGATACGCAGTATTTT
TRBV2	-	TRBJ2-6	-	CASSELDPWAAPQGSSGANVLTF	TGTGCCAGCAGTGAACTGGATCCGTGGGCGGCACCCCAAGGGAGCTCTGGGGCCAACGTCCTGACTTTC
TRBV27	TRBD1	TRBJ1-1	-	CASSAYRGQGTEAFF	TGTGCCAGCAGTGCTTACAGGGGGCAGGGGACTGAAGCTTTCTTT
TRBV5-1	TRBD2	TRBJ2-2	-	CASSLAFVLAGSAGTGELFF	TGCGCCAGCAGCTTGGCGTTTGTACTAGCGGGATCCGCAGGCACCGGGGAGCTGTTTTTT